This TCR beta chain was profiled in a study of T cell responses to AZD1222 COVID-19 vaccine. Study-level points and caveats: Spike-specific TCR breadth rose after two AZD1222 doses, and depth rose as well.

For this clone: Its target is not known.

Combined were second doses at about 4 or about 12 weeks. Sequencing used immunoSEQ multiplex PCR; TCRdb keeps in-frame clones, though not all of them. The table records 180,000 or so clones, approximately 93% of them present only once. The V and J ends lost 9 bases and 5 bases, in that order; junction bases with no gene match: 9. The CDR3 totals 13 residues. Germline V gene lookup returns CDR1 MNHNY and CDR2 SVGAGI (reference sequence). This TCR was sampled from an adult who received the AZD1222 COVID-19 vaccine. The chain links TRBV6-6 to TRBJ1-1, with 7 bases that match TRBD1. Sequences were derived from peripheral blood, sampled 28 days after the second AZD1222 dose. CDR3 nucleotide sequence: TGTGCCAGTATGACGACAGGGCGAACTGAAGCTTTCTTT. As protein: CASMTTGRTEAFF.